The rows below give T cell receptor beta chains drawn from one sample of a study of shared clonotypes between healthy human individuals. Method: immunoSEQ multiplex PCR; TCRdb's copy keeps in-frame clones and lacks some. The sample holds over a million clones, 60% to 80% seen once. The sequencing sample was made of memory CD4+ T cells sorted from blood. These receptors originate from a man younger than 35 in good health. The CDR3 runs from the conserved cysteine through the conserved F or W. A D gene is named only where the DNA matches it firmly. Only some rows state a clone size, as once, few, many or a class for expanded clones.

CDR3nt: TGTGCCAGCGTAGGGAACTCCTACGAGCAGTACTTC
CDR3aa: CASVGNSYEQYF
v_gene: TRBV25-1
abundance: few
j_gene: TRBJ2-7
len: 12
d_gene: -

CDR3nt: TGTGCCAGCAGCCGAAATGAGCAGTTCTTC
CDR3aa: CASSRNEQFF
v_gene: TRBV6-5
abundance: few
j_gene: TRBJ2-1
len: 10
d_gene: -

CDR3nt: TGTGCCAGCAGTGTAGGGATGGGTAATCAGCCCCAGCATTTT
CDR3aa: CASSVGMGNQPQHF
v_gene: TRBV25-1
abundance: few
j_gene: TRBJ1-5
len: 14
d_gene: -

CDR3nt: TGTGCCAGCAGCTCCCTATCTGGCGATACGCAGTATTTT
CDR3aa: CASSSLSGDTQYF
v_gene: TRBV9
abundance: -
j_gene: TRBJ2-3
len: 13
d_gene: -

CDR3nt: TGTGCCAGCAGCCTGGGACTAGCGGGAGGGTTCTCCGGGGAGCTGTTTTTT
CDR3aa: CASSLGLAGGFSGELFF
v_gene: TRBV9
abundance: once
j_gene: TRBJ2-2
len: 17
d_gene: TRBD2

CDR3nt: TGTGCCATCAGTGAGGTCGTCAGTCGAAGTGAGCAGTTCTTC
CDR3aa: CAISEVVSRSEQFF
v_gene: TRBV10-3
abundance: -
j_gene: TRBJ2-1
len: 14
d_gene: -

CDR3nt: TGTGCCAGCTCACCACCGGGCACAGATACGCAGTATTTT
CDR3aa: CASSPPGTDTQYF
v_gene: TRBV18
abundance: -
j_gene: TRBJ2-3
len: 13
d_gene: -

CDR3nt: TGTGCCAGCAGTTTTTCGGGGGGGCCGAATGAGCAGTTCTTC
CDR3aa: CASSFSGGPNEQFF
v_gene: TRBV11-2
abundance: -
j_gene: TRBJ2-1
len: 14
d_gene: TRBD2

CDR3nt: TGTGCCCGGGCCTGGACCGAGGGCTACACCTTC
CDR3aa: CARAWTEGYTF
v_gene: TRBV30
abundance: -
j_gene: TRBJ1-2
len: 11
d_gene: -

CDR3nt: TGCAGCGTTGAAGAGGGGACAGGGACGTCTGGAAACACCATATATTTT
CDR3aa: CSVEEGTGTSGNTIYF
v_gene: TRBV29-1
abundance: -
j_gene: TRBJ1-3
len: 16
d_gene: TRBD1

CDR3nt: TGTGCCTGGAGAACCGGGACAGGGGGTTTTTATTCACCCCTCCACTTT
CDR3aa: CAWRTGTGGFYSPLHF
v_gene: TRBV30
abundance: -
j_gene: TRBJ1-6
len: 16
d_gene: TRBD1

CDR3nt: TGTGCCAGAAGCTTGCCCCCCGTTGGGAGGGGCCGGAACACCATATATTTT
CDR3aa: CARSLPPVGRGRNTIYF
v_gene: TRBV5-3
abundance: once
j_gene: TRBJ1-3
len: 17
d_gene: -

CDR3nt: TGCGCCAGCAGCAAGGGACAGACTAGCACAGATACGCAGTATTTT
CDR3aa: CASSKGQTSTDTQYF
v_gene: TRBV5-1
abundance: -
j_gene: TRBJ2-3
len: 15
d_gene: TRBD1

CDR3nt: TGTGCCAGCAGCTTGAGAGGCGCCCTCACCGGGGAGCTGTTTTTT
CDR3aa: CASSLRGALTGELFF
v_gene: TRBV5-5
abundance: -
j_gene: TRBJ2-2
len: 15
d_gene: -

CDR3nt: TGTGCCTGGAGTGTAATCAGGGGGGCGGGAGGCTACACCTTC
CDR3aa: CAWSVIRGAGGYTF
v_gene: TRBV30
abundance: -
j_gene: TRBJ1-2
len: 14
d_gene: TRBD1

CDR3nt: TGTGCCAGCAGTGAAGCGCTGGGATCAGATACGCAGTATTTT
CDR3aa: CASSEALGSDTQYF
v_gene: TRBV2
abundance: once
j_gene: TRBJ2-3
len: 14
d_gene: -

CDR3nt: TGTGCCTGGAGTTCTAGGTTTCCCGGGGAGCTGTTTTTT
CDR3aa: CAWSSRFPGELFF
v_gene: TRBV30
abundance: -
j_gene: TRBJ2-2
len: 13
d_gene: -

CDR3nt: TGTGCCAGCAGCGTAGAAGCGATGACTAGCGGGAGGGCCTCCTCGAATGAGCAGTTCTTC
CDR3aa: CASSVEAMTSGRASSNEQFF
v_gene: TRBV9
abundance: -
j_gene: TRBJ2-1
len: 20
d_gene: TRBD2

CDR3nt: TGTGCCAGCAGCCCTCTCTTCAATAGCGGGAGGTACACAGATACGCAGTATTTT
CDR3aa: CASSPLFNSGRYTDTQYF
v_gene: TRBV7-6
abundance: -
j_gene: TRBJ2-3
len: 18
d_gene: TRBD2

CDR3nt: TGCGCCAGCAGCTCCCGACTAGCGGGAGACTCAGATACGCAGTATTTT
CDR3aa: CASSSRLAGDSDTQYF
v_gene: TRBV5-1
abundance: -
j_gene: TRBJ2-3
len: 16
d_gene: TRBD2

CDR3nt: TGTGCCAGCAGTGGAGGCGGGAGACCCGGGGAGCAGTTCTTC
CDR3aa: CASSGGGRPGEQFF
v_gene: TRBV2
abundance: -
j_gene: TRBJ2-1
len: 14
d_gene: TRBD2

CDR3nt: TGCGCCAGCAGCTTAGATCAAGAGACCCAGTACTTC
CDR3aa: CASSLDQETQYF
v_gene: TRBV5-1
abundance: -
j_gene: TRBJ2-5
len: 12
d_gene: -

CDR3nt: TGTGCCAGCACACCCCCCGGGACAGGGGGCAACGAGCAGTACTTC
CDR3aa: CASTPPGTGGNEQYF
v_gene: TRBV6-1
abundance: -
j_gene: TRBJ2-7
len: 15
d_gene: TRBD1

CDR3nt: TGTGCCAGCTCACAGGACAGTGGATCCTCTGGGGCCAACGTCCTGACTTTC
CDR3aa: CASSQDSGSSGANVLTF
v_gene: TRBV18
abundance: once
j_gene: TRBJ2-6
len: 17
d_gene: -

CDR3nt: TGTGCCAGCACTTCAGGACCGGGAATTATGAACACTGAAGCTTTCTTT
CDR3aa: CASTSGPGIMNTEAFF
v_gene: TRBV6-6
abundance: -
j_gene: TRBJ1-1
len: 16
d_gene: -

CDR3nt: TGTGCCTGGACCCTGGAAGGAGGGTCCCGTTATAACTATGGCTACACCTTC
CDR3aa: CAWTLEGGSRYNYGYTF
v_gene: TRBV30
abundance: many
j_gene: TRBJ1-2
len: 17
d_gene: -

CDR3nt: TGTGCCACCGTTGACAGGGAGTACGAAAAACTGTTTTTT
CDR3aa: CATVDREYEKLFF
v_gene: TRBV11-3
abundance: -
j_gene: TRBJ1-4
len: 13
d_gene: TRBD1

CDR3nt: TGTGCCAGCAGTTTTACAGGGGGCGGTGAAAAACTGTTTTTT
CDR3aa: CASSFTGGGEKLFF
v_gene: TRBV2
abundance: few
j_gene: TRBJ1-4
len: 14
d_gene: TRBD1

CDR3nt: TGTGCCAGCAGTGGAGGGGCGGGAACCGGGGAGCTGTTTTTT
CDR3aa: CASSGGAGTGELFF
v_gene: TRBV6-4
abundance: -
j_gene: TRBJ2-2
len: 14
d_gene: -

CDR3nt: TGCGCCAGCAGCCTCCGTTTGGGGGCTGCCAAAAACATTCAGTACTTC
CDR3aa: CASSLRLGAAKNIQYF
v_gene: TRBV5-1
abundance: once
j_gene: TRBJ2-4
len: 16
d_gene: -

CDR3nt: TGCGCCAGCAGCATGGACAGGGTTTGGGCTAATGAGCAGTTCTTC
CDR3aa: CASSMDRVWANEQFF
v_gene: TRBV5-1
abundance: -
j_gene: TRBJ2-1
len: 15
d_gene: TRBD1

CDR3nt: TGCGCCAGCAGCCTTACTAGCGGAAACACAGATACGCAGTATTTT
CDR3aa: CASSLTSGNTDTQYF
v_gene: TRBV4-3
abundance: -
j_gene: TRBJ2-3
len: 15
d_gene: TRBD2

CDR3nt: TGTGCCAGCAGCCGAACCGGGACAGGGGGCCAAGGCTACACCTTC
CDR3aa: CASSRTGTGGQGYTF
v_gene: TRBV11-1
abundance: -
j_gene: TRBJ1-2
len: 15
d_gene: TRBD1

CDR3nt: TGTGCCAGCTCACCTGGTCGTTCAGCTTTCTTT
CDR3aa: CASSPGRSAFF
v_gene: TRBV18
abundance: -
j_gene: TRBJ1-1
len: 11
d_gene: -

CDR3nt: TGTGCCAGCAGCCGGACGTCAACTAATGAAAAACTGTTTTTT
CDR3aa: CASSRTSTNEKLFF
v_gene: TRBV7-2
abundance: -
j_gene: TRBJ1-4
len: 14
d_gene: -

CDR3nt: TGTGCCACCAGCAGAGAAGGGGGCGGGATAACCGGGGAGCTGTTTTTT
CDR3aa: CATSREGGGITGELFF
v_gene: TRBV15
abundance: -
j_gene: TRBJ2-2
len: 16
d_gene: -

CDR3nt: TGTGCCTGGAGTCATGGCACCGGGGAGCTGTTTTTT
CDR3aa: CAWSHGTGELFF
v_gene: TRBV30
abundance: -
j_gene: TRBJ2-2
len: 12
d_gene: -

CDR3nt: TGTGCCAGCAGCTATGATCCTTCGAACACCGGGGAGCTGTTTTTT
CDR3aa: CASSYDPSNTGELFF
v_gene: TRBV5-4
abundance: -
j_gene: TRBJ2-2
len: 15
d_gene: -

CDR3nt: TGTGCCGGGAGGGGGGACAGTGAAAATTCACCCCTCCACTTT
CDR3aa: CAGRGDSENSPLHF
v_gene: TRBV30
abundance: -
j_gene: TRBJ1-6
len: 14
d_gene: TRBD1

CDR3nt: TGTGCCAGTAGTATGACCTCGGGGGATACGCAGTATTTT
CDR3aa: CASSMTSGDTQYF
v_gene: TRBV19
abundance: -
j_gene: TRBJ2-3
len: 13
d_gene: -

CDR3nt: TGTGCCAGTAGTTGGACTAGCGGGAAGACTAGCACAGATACGCAGTATTTT
CDR3aa: CASSWTSGKTSTDTQYF
v_gene: TRBV19
abundance: -
j_gene: TRBJ2-3
len: 17
d_gene: TRBD2

CDR3nt: TGTGCCAGCAGCCTCCGGGACTTCACAGATACGCAGTATTTT
CDR3aa: CASSLRDFTDTQYF
v_gene: TRBV14
abundance: -
j_gene: TRBJ2-3
len: 14
d_gene: -

CDR3nt: TGCGCCAGCAGCCCTCGGGGAGGGTACACCGGGGAGCTGTTTTTT
CDR3aa: CASSPRGGYTGELFF
v_gene: TRBV5-1
abundance: -
j_gene: TRBJ2-2
len: 15
d_gene: TRBD2

CDR3nt: TGCAGCGCCGACAGGGGGAACACCGGGGAGCTGTTTTTT
CDR3aa: CSADRGNTGELFF
v_gene: TRBV29-1
abundance: few
j_gene: TRBJ2-2
len: 13
d_gene: TRBD1

CDR3nt: TGTGCCAGCAGAGTCCAGGGGTTACTAGCCCACGAGCAGTACTTC
CDR3aa: CASRVQGLLAHEQYF
v_gene: TRBV28
abundance: -
j_gene: TRBJ2-7
len: 15
d_gene: -

CDR3nt: TGTGCCAGCAGTCTCCACGCGGGACTAGAAGAGACCCAGTACTTC
CDR3aa: CASSLHAGLEETQYF
v_gene: TRBV28
abundance: -
j_gene: TRBJ2-5
len: 15
d_gene: TRBD2